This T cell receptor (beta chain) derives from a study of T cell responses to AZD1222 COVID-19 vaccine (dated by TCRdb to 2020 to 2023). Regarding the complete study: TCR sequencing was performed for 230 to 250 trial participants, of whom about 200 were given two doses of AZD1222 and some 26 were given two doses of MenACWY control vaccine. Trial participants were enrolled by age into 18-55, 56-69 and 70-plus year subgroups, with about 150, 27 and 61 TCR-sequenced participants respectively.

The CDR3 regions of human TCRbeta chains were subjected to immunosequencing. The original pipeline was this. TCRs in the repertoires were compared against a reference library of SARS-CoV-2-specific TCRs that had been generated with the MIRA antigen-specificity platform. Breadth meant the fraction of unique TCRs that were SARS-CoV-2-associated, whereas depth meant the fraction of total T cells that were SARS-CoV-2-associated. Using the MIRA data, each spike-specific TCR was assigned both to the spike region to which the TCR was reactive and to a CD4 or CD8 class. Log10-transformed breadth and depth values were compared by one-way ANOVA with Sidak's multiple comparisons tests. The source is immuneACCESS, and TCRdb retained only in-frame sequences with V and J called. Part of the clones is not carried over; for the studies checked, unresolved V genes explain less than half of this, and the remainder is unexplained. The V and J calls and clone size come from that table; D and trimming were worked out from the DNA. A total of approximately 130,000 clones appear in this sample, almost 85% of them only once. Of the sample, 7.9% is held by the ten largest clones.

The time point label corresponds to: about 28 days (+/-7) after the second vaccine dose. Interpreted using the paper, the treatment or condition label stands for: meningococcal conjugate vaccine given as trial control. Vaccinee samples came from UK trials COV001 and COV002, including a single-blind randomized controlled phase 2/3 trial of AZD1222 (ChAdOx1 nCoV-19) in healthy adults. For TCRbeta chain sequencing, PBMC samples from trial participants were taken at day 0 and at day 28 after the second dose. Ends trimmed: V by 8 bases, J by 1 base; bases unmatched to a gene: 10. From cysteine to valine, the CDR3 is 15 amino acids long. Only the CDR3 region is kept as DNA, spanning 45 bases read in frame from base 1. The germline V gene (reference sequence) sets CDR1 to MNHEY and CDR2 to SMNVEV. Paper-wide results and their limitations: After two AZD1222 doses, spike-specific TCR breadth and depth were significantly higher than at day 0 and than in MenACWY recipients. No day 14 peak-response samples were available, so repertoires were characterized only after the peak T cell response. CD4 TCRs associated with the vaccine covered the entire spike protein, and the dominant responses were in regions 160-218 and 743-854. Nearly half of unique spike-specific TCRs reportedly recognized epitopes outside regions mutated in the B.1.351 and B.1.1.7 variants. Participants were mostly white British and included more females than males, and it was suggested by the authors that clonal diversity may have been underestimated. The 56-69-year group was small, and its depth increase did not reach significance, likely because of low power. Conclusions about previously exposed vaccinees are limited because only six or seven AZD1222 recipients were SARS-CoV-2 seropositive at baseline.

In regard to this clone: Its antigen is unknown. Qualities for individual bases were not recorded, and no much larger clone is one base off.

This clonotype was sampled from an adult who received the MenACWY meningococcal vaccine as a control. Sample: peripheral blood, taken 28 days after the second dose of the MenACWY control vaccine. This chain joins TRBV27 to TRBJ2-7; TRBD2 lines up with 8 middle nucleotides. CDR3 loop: CASSSGGGPSYEQYV. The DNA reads TGTGCCAGCTCCTCGGGGGGGGGACCGTCCTACGAGCAGTACGTC.